This is a list of T cell receptor beta chains from one sample in a study of Ad26.COV2.S vaccination and SARS-CoV-2 variants. The table came from immunoSEQ multiplex PCR; TCRdb's copy has only in-frame clones and leaves some out. Of about 680,000 clones in the sample, roughly 90% are singletons; the top ten hold 1.5%. The material was peripheral blood, obtained in a trial of Ad26.COV2.S vaccine versus placebo. The receptors come from a person aged 18-60 years who received the Ad26.COV2.S COVID-19 vaccine or a placebo. CDR3s include the opening cysteine and the closing phenylalanine or tryptophan. The D gene is left open where the match is weak. The size of a clone is reported for some rows only, either as once, few or many, or as a class for expanded clones.

J gene,D gene,clone size,V gene,CDR3 DNA,CDR3 protein
TRBJ1-1,.,once,TRBV30,TGTGCCTGGAGAGGGGTAGCGTCGGGGACTGAAGCTTTCTTT,CAWRGVASGTEAFF
TRBJ1-1,.,.,TRBV12-3/TRBV12-4,TGTGCCAGCAACCCTCCGGGGGCCCCAGGGACTTTCTTT,CASNPPGAPGTFF
TRBJ1-2,.,few,TRBV18,TGTGCCAGCTCACGGGACGGCTATGGCTACACCTTC,CASSRDGYGYTF
TRBJ2-5,.,.,TRBV6-2/TRBV6-3,TGTGCCAGCAGTTACCAAGAACTGGAGACCCAGTACTTC,CASSYQELETQYF
TRBJ2-1,.,.,TRBV3-1/TRBV3-2,TGTGCCAGCAGCCCGCTAGATACCGACAATGAGCAGTTCTTC,CASSPLDTDNEQFF
TRBJ1-2,.,.,TRBV2,TGTGCCAGCAGCCGGACGGAATCCGGCTACACCTTC,CASSRTESGYTF
TRBJ2-2,TRBD2,.,TRBV15,TGTGCCACCAGCAGAGAGCGGGGGGGCACCGGGGAGCTGTTTTTT,CATSRERGGTGELFF
TRBJ2-1,TRBD2,.,TRBV7-2,TGTGCCAGCAGCTCCGGACTAGCCCGGAGTGATGAGCAGTTCTTC,CASSSGLARSDEQFF
TRBJ2-5,TRBD2,.,TRBV29-1,TGCAGCGTTGGAGTAGCGGGAGGGATAGAGACCCAGTACTTC,CSVGVAGGIETQYF
TRBJ1-6,TRBD1,.,TRBV3-1/TRBV3-2,TGTGCCAGCAGCTACTCGGACAGGGGGCGCGGGTCCTATAATTCACCCCTCCACTTT,CASSYSDRGRGSYNSPLHF
TRBJ2-7,.,.,TRBV19,TGTGCCAGTACCAAAGGTCGTGAGCCGATCTACGAGCAGTACTTC,CASTKGREPIYEQYF
TRBJ2-1,.,.,TRBV5-4,TGTGCCAGCAGCTTGCTAACTAACTACTACAATGAGCAGTTCTTC,CASSLLTNYYNEQFF
TRBJ1-1,TRBD1,.,TRBV5-4,TGTGCCAGCAGCAAACCGGGACAGTCTGCCCTGAACACTGAAGCTTTCTTT,CASSKPGQSALNTEAFF
TRBJ1-2,.,.,TRBV11-2,TGTGCCAGCAGCCCTGAGTCCTATGGCTACACCTTC,CASSPESYGYTF
TRBJ1-1,.,.,TRBV4-1,TGCGCCAGCAGCCCCCGACAGGAAAGCGTTGAAGCTTTCTTT,CASSPRQESVEAFF
TRBJ2-7,TRBD1,.,TRBV24-1,TGTGCCACCAGTGATTCGACAGGGTTGCCCTACGAGCAGTACTTC,CATSDSTGLPYEQYF
TRBJ1-1,.,.,TRBV5-8,TGTGCCAGCAGCTTGGGGTACACTGAAGCTTTCTTT,CASSLGYTEAFF
TRBJ1-4,.,.,TRBV6-5,TGTGCCAGCAAGGAGGGGGCTAATGAAAAACTGTTTTTT,CASKEGANEKLFF
TRBJ2-1,.,.,TRBV11-2,TGTGCCAGCAGCTTACTGAGCTCCTACAATGAGCAGTTCTTC,CASSLLSSYNEQFF
TRBJ2-1,TRBD1,few,TRBV10-3,TGTGCCATCACCCTAGGACAGGGAATGGGGAATGAGCAGTTCTTC,CAITLGQGMGNEQFF
TRBJ2-3,.,.,TRBV5-1,TGCGCCAGCAGCTTGGGACTGGGAACGTCAGATACGCAGTATTTT,CASSLGLGTSDTQYF
TRBJ2-7,.,.,TRBV3-1/TRBV3-2,TGTGCCAGCAGCCAAGTTTCTTACGAGCAGTACTTC,CASSQVSYEQYF
TRBJ1-3,TRBD1,.,TRBV15,TGTGCCACCAGCAGGACAGGGGAAAACACCATATATTTT,CATSRTGENTIYF
TRBJ2-5,.,.,TRBV29-1,TGCAGCGTTGAAGACAGGTACCAAGAGACCCAGTACTTC,CSVEDRYQETQYF
TRBJ2-5,.,.,TRBV29-1,TGCAGCGTTGCGCCTGGGCAGGCCCAAGAGACCCAGTACTTC,CSVAPGQAQETQYF
TRBJ2-7,.,.,TRBV2,TGTGCCAGCAGTGAAAGGGAGCCCCACGAGCAGTACTTC,CASSEREPHEQYF
TRBJ2-7,.,.,TRBV3-1/TRBV3-2,TGTGCCAGCAGCCAAGATAGGGGACTGGATGAGCAGTACTTC,CASSQDRGLDEQYF
TRBJ2-1,.,.,TRBV21-1,TGTGCCACACCGAGGGTAGCTCCATCCTACAATGAGCAGTTCTTC,CATPRVAPSYNEQFF
TRBJ1-5,.,.,TRBV12-5,TGTGCTAGTGACACAGGCGCGAATCAGCCCCAGCATTTT,CASDTGANQPQHF
TRBJ2-7,TRBD1,.,TRBV7-7,TGTGCCAGCAGCCCCCGGACAGGGCGCTCCTACGAGCAGTACTTC,CASSPRTGRSYEQYF
TRBJ2-5,.,.,TRBV6-5,TGTGCCAGCAGTTATCCCGGGACCAAGGGGAAGACCCAGTACTTC,CASSYPGTKGKTQYF
TRBJ1-1,.,.,TRBV7-2,TGTGCCAGCAGCTCCCGGCCGGGATCGAACACTGAAGCTTTCTTT,CASSSRPGSNTEAFF
TRBJ1-5,.,.,TRBV12-5,TGTGCTAGTGGTTCGGAAGCCGGGACCGCTCAGTGGCCCCAGCATTTT,CASGSEAGTAQWPQHF
TRBJ2-2,.,few,TRBV6-5,TGTGCCAGCTCGAGGACAGAGAACACCGGGGAGCTGTTTTTT,CASSRTENTGELFF
TRBJ2-7,TRBD2,.,TRBV7-9,TGTGCCAGCAGCTCAAGGGGACTAGGACACCATGGGGAGCAGTACTTC,CASSSRGLGHHGEQYF
TRBJ1-5,.,.,TRBV12-3/TRBV12-4,TGTGCCAGCAGTTGGGGGAGCAATCAGCCCCAGCATTTT,CASSWGSNQPQHF
TRBJ1-1,.,.,TRBV5-8,TGTGCCAGCAGCTTGCAACAGCTGAACACTGAAGCTTTCTTT,CASSLQQLNTEAFF
TRBJ2-5,.,.,TRBV5-6,TGTGCCAGCAGCTTAGGGCAGGGGAGAGAGACCCAGTACTTC,CASSLGQGRETQYF
TRBJ2-5,TRBD1,once,TRBV24-1,TGTGCCACCAGTGATACGGGACAGTTACAAGAGACCCAGTACTTC,CATSDTGQLQETQYF
TRBJ2-5,.,.,TRBV12-3/TRBV12-4,TGTGCCACCTCGAGACAGCCCGGGACCCAGTACTTC,CATSRQPGTQYF
TRBJ1-1,TRBD1,.,TRBV5-1,TGCGCCAGCAGCTTTGGGGACAGGGTGAACACTGAAGCTTTCTTT,CASSFGDRVNTEAFF
TRBJ1-5,.,.,TRBV19,TGTGCCAGTAAGGAGTCATGGGGCAATCAGCCCCAGCATTTT,CASKESWGNQPQHF
TRBJ2-7,.,.,TRBV5-5,TGTGCCAGCAGCTTGGGCGTCGGGGGCGAGCAGTACTTC,CASSLGVGGEQYF
TRBJ1-5,.,few,TRBV5-5,TGTGCCAGCAGCTTTAGAGCCCAGCCCCAGCATTTT,CASSFRAQPQHF
TRBJ1-4,.,.,TRBV28,TGTGCCAGCACGGATCGGAACAATGAAAAACTGTTTTTT,CASTDRNNEKLFF
TRBJ1-5,.,.,TRBV2,TGTGCCAGCAGAAAAGGATTATCGGGTCAGCCCCAGCATTTT,CASRKGLSGQPQHF
TRBJ1-2,.,.,TRBV7-9,TGTGCCAGCAGCTTAGGAGGGATGCCGCGGGGCTACACCTTC,CASSLGGMPRGYTF
TRBJ2-7,TRBD1,.,TRBV19,TGTGCCAGTATGCTTACAGGGGCCCCGGGAGAGCAGTACTTC,CASMLTGAPGEQYF